This T cell receptor (beta chain) stems from a study of cytomegalovirus exposure and HLA in healthy donors. The table came from immunoSEQ multiplex PCR; TCRdb's copy has only in-frame clones and leaves some out. The repertoire holds 250,000 or so clones, with about 87% as singletons. Trimming took 2 bases from V and 3 from J, leaving 7 bases between them. There are 13 residues in the CDR3. Germline CDR1 MNHEY, CDR2 SVGAGI. With regard to this clone: What it recognizes is unknown.

General study findings and limits: Subsequent analysis of the roughly 120 validation repertoires found a tendency for first-cohort TCR clusters to co-occur. Whilst most TCR sequences proved rare, a subset of public TCRs occurred across many donors.

Sequenced material: PBMCs. This receptor was obtained from a young man in good health and CMV-seronegative. This chain joins TRBV6-5 and TRBJ1-1, with D maybe TRBD1 (5 bases). CDR3 residues: CASSYTGDTEAFF. CDR3 coding DNA: TGTGCCAGCAGTTACACGGGGGACACTGAAGCTTTCTTT.